In its sample, the clone carrying this TCR beta chain was seen once. This CDR3 region has 14 residues. Germline CDR1 and CDR2: LNHDA and SQIVND (reference sequence). V gave up 0 bases and J gave up 3 bases, with 8 bases separating them. Assay used: immunoSEQ multiplex PCR; TCRdb lists only in-frame clones, some missing. The sample has 350,000 or so clones; more than 70% are singletons. This sample was taken from a study of blood T cell repertoires in COVID-19. In the study overall: Whether acute or convalescent, the COVID-19 samples came from the United States, Italy and Spain.

This TCR was sampled from a woman aged 25-40 years with COVID-19, enrolled during active disease. This chain uses TRBV19 with TRBJ2-5; perhaps TRBD2 as D (5 bases). Sequenced input: peripheral blood. CDR3 loop: CASSIDPAEETQYF. The CDR3 DNA reads TGTGCCAGTAGTATAGATCCAGCGGAAGAGACCCAGTACTTC.